This is a list of T cell receptor beta chains from one sample in a study of T cells in Graves' hyperthyroidism and ophthalmopathy. In TCRdb, the multiplex PCR reads were re-called with MiXCR into one record per CDR3 protein. The table includes 300,000 to 400,000 distinct CDR3 sequences, around 20% detected once. The sample was blood. All receptors come from a woman aged 45-60 years with Graves' hyperthyroidism. The CDR3 runs from the conserved cysteine through the conserved F or W. A D gene is named only where the DNA matches it firmly. The size entry is marked missing in some rows and otherwise reads once, few, many or a size class.

len: 16; d_gene: TRBD2; v_gene: TRBV6-5; abundance: .; j_gene: TRBJ2-3; CDR3nt: TGTGCCAGCAGTTATGGAGCGGGGGGGCCGACGGATACGCAGTATTTT; CDR3aa: CASSYGAGGPTDTQYF
len: 15; d_gene: TRBD1; v_gene: TRBV2; abundance: many; j_gene: TRBJ1-6; CDR3nt: TGTGCCAGCAGACCCGGGACAGGGAATAATTCACCCCTCCACTTT; CDR3aa: CASRPGTGNNSPLHF
len: 15; d_gene: .; v_gene: TRBV30; abundance: .; j_gene: TRBJ1-4; CDR3nt: TGTGCCTGGAGAGGAACACACCGTCCTGGCGAAAAACTGTTTTTT; CDR3aa: CAWRGTHRPGEKLFF
len: 16; d_gene: TRBD1; v_gene: TRBV28; abundance: many; j_gene: TRBJ2-5; CDR3nt: TGTGCCAGCAGTATTCCGGGACAGTTCGGAAAAGAGACCCAGTACTTC; CDR3aa: CASSIPGQFGKETQYF
len: 15; d_gene: TRBD2; v_gene: TRBV2; abundance: .; j_gene: TRBJ2-1; CDR3nt: TGTGCCAGCAGGACGGGACTAGCGGTGTACAATGAGCAGTTCTTC; CDR3aa: CASRTGLAVYNEQFF
len: 17; d_gene: .; v_gene: TRBV20-1; abundance: many; j_gene: TRBJ1-2; CDR3nt: TGCAGTGCTCGGAAATCCGGGACGGAAGGCGGTAACTATGGCTACACCTTC; CDR3aa: CSARKSGTEGGNYGYTF
len: 14; d_gene: TRBD2; v_gene: TRBV11-2; abundance: many; j_gene: TRBJ2-5; CDR3nt: TGTGCCAGCACCAAGGCCTCTAGCGGGCAGACCCAGTACTTC; CDR3aa: CASTKASSGQTQYF
len: 15; d_gene: .; v_gene: TRBV6-6; abundance: .; j_gene: TRBJ2-7; CDR3nt: TGTGCCAGCAGTTACAGTAGATCCCAACCCGACGAGCAGTACTTC; CDR3aa: CASSYSRSQPDEQYF
len: 12; d_gene: .; v_gene: TRBV9; abundance: .; j_gene: TRBJ1-2; CDR3nt: TGTGCCAGCAGCTCTCACAACTATGGCTACACCTTC; CDR3aa: CASSSHNYGYTF
len: 17; d_gene: TRBD1; v_gene: TRBV15; abundance: many; j_gene: TRBJ1-2; CDR3nt: TGTGCCACCAGCCCCCATGATCGGACAGGGAGGATCTATGGCTACACCTTC; CDR3aa: CATSPHDRTGRIYGYTF
len: 15; d_gene: TRBD1; v_gene: TRBV5-1; abundance: .; j_gene: TRBJ2-7; CDR3nt: TGCGCCAGCAGCTACGGGACAGGGGGATTCTACGAGCAGTACTTC; CDR3aa: CASSYGTGGFYEQYF
len: 12; d_gene: .; v_gene: TRBV12-3/TRBV12-4; abundance: .; j_gene: TRBJ1-1; CDR3nt: TGTGCCAGCAGTTTGACGGGGGGGGAAGCTTTCTTT; CDR3aa: CASSLTGGEAFF
len: 15; d_gene: TRBD2; v_gene: TRBV20-1; abundance: .; j_gene: TRBJ2-5; CDR3nt: TGCAGTGCTAGGACTAGCGGGGTGCTGCAGGAGACCCAGTACTTC; CDR3aa: CSARTSGVLQETQYF
len: 14; d_gene: TRBD1; v_gene: TRBV20-1; abundance: .; j_gene: TRBJ2-7; CDR3nt: TGCAGTGCTCACCCCCCGGGACAGGGCTACGAGCAGTACTTC; CDR3aa: CSAHPPGQGYEQYF
len: 15; d_gene: TRBD1; v_gene: TRBV6-1; abundance: many; j_gene: TRBJ2-7; CDR3nt: TGTGCCAGCCGCAACAGGGGCGAAAGCTCCTACGAGCAGTACTTC; CDR3aa: CASRNRGESSYEQYF